The present entry profiles one TCR beta chain with its context. The sample is drawn from a study of blood T cell repertoires in COVID-19. Background on the study: The cDNA or gDNA used as material had been derived from T cells, B-cell-depleted T cells, or PBMCs.

The data were produced by immunoSEQ multiplex PCR, yet TCRdb's version contains in-frame clones alone and is incomplete. The sample shows under 7,000 clones, approximately 84% of them seen only once. Trimming removed 0 bases at V and 4 bases at J, with 10 bases between. The CDR3 consists of 14 residues. The V gene's germline CDR1 is SGHTA and CDR2 FQGNSA. The chain recombines TRBV7-2 with TRBJ2-7, with D unclear. This TCR came from a human donor in a cohort sampled during active COVID-19. Sequenced: peripheral blood. In DNA, the CDR3 is TGTGCCAGCAGCTTAGCCCCCGGAGCTTACGAGCAGTACTTC. Residues: CASSLAPGAYEQYF.